Below are 32 T cell receptor beta chains sequenced from a single sample in a study of response to subunit inactivated influenza vaccine. TCRdb processed the RT-PCR reads anew with MiXCR; each CDR3 protein has one entry. Of a few hundred thousand distinct CDR3 sequences in the sample, 10% to 15% were seen once. This specimen consisted of non-naive T cells sorted from PBMCs, obtained 14 to 15 days before vaccination. All receptors come from a man aged 50-59 years who received an inactivated influenza vaccine.

This clonotype was observed a handful of times. The chain has TRBV12-3 or TRBV12-4 and TRBJ2-2; D may be TRBD1 (6 bases). CDR3 length equals 14 residues. V was clipped by 5 bases and J by 1 base, with 8 bases between them. The CDR3 protein is CASSTQGNTGELFF. CDR3 bases: TGTGCCAGCAGTACACAGGGGAACACCGGGGAGCTGTTTTTT.

This rearrangement joins TRBV11-1 to TRBJ1-5, with D maybe TRBD1 (5 bases). This CDR3 contains 18 residues. Germline V lookup: CDR1 SGHAT, CDR2 FQDESV (reference sequence). Trimming stripped 11 bases from V and 2 bases from J, with 28 bases between. This CDR3 reads CARCLALGAAIGNQPQHF. The CDR3 DNA follows: TGTGCCCGCTGTTTAGCGCTAGGGGCCGCAATCGGCAATCAGCCCCAGCATTTT.

V is TRBV7-6 and J is TRBJ1-5, with D maybe TRBD1 (6 bases). This CDR3 comprises 16 residues. CDR1 is SGHVS, CDR2 FNYEAQ, per germline. The V gene lost 2 bases and the J gene lost 6 bases, with 17 bases spanning the gap. CDR3 loop: CASSLIGGRGSQPQHF. CDR3 bases: TGTGCCAGCAGCTTAATCGGAGGGAGGGGGAGTCAGCCCCAGCATTTT.

This clonotype was counted a few times. The genes are TRBV4-1 and TRBJ1-5; D is ambiguous. CDR3 size: 13 residues. Germline CDR1 MGHRA, CDR2 YSYEKL. Trimming pared 3 bases from V and 5 bases from J, leaving 8 bases between. CDR3 sequence (DNA): TGCGCCAGCAGCCAGGAATCGCATCAGCCCCAGCATTTT. Its protein product is CASSQESHQPQHF.

The chain links TRBV20-1 to TRBJ2-1; D not resolved. The CDR3 extends over 13 amino acids. CDR1 and CDR2 from the germline V gene are DFQATT and SNEGSKA (reference sequence). Trimming pared 5 bases from V and 2 bases from J, leaving 10 bases between. The CDR3 DNA reads TGCAGTGCTCCAGACAAAACCTACAATGAGCAGTTCTTC. It specifies CSAPDKTYNEQFF.

This clonotype turned up a few times. As DNA, the CDR3 is TGCAGGGCCCAGAGGGTGAACACTGAAGCTTTCTTT. It codes for CRAQRVNTEAFF. V and J are TRBV20-1 and TRBJ1-1; no definite D call. The germline V gene has CDR1 DFQATT and CDR2 SNEGSKA (reference sequence). The CDR3 is 12 residues long.

There are a few counts of this clonotype. This chain connects TRBV30 to TRBJ2-1; 10 bases line up with TRBD2. The CDR3 is 13 amino acids. Germline CDR1 reads GTSNPN; CDR2 reads SVGIG (reference sequence). The junction had 7 bases not matched to a gene; V was cut back by 7 bases and J by 7 bases. CDR3 protein: CASKRGGRNEQFF. CDR3 DNA: TGTGCCTCGAAGCGGGGGGGCCGTAATGAGCAGTTCTTC.

Ten or more counts support this clonotype. The chain links TRBV6-1 to TRBJ1-3; D is perhaps TRBD1 (6 bases). The V end lost 7 bases, the J end lost 4 bases, and 17 bases lay between the germline ends. Germline CDR1 and CDR2: MNHNS and SASEGT. CDR3 size: 15 residues. CDR3 loop: CASNTPRDKGNTIYF. For the CDR3, the DNA is TGTGCCAGCAATACACCCCGGGACAAAGGAAACACCATATATTTT.

The chain has TRBV20-1 and TRBJ2-2; no clear D. The CDR3 loop spans 14 amino acids. The germline V gene encodes CDR1 DFQATT and CDR2 SNEGSKA (reference sequence). Trimming stripped 3 bases from V and 2 bases from J, with 10 bases between. Written as DNA, the CDR3 is TGCAGTGCTAGGGTGTTGAAAAACACCGGGGAGCTGTTTTTT. Its translation: CSARVLKNTGELFF.

The chain has TRBV7-2 and TRBJ1-2; possibly TRBD1 for D (5 bases). Germline lookup yields CDR1 SGHTA and CDR2 FQGNSA. With 3 bases removed from V and 4 bases from J, the gap between germline ends came to 9 bases. There are 13 residues in the CDR3. The CDR3 region has the DNA TGTGCCAGCAGCTTTACAGGCACCTATGGCTACACCTTC. This translates into CASSFTGTYGYTF.

The chain recombines TRBV20-1 with TRBJ1-1; a weak D match, TRBD1 (5 bases). The CDR3 consists of 16 residues. The V gene's germline CDR1 is DFQATT and CDR2 SNEGSKA (reference sequence). Trimming removed 0 bases at V and 4 bases at J, with 18 bases between. CDR3 coding DNA: TGCAGTGCTAGAGATGCCCGGGGGGTCGATAGCACTGAAGCTTTCTTT. It encodes CSARDARGVDSTEAFF.

The rearrangement joins TRBV20-1 to TRBJ2-5, with a possible D match to TRBD2 (6 bases). Germline CDR1 and CDR2: DFQATT and SNEGSKA (reference sequence). The CDR3 is made up of 14 amino acids. Trimming pared 6 bases from V and 1 base from J, leaving 15 bases between. The CDR3 reads CSANQQGLQETQYF. The CDR3 DNA follows: TGCAGTGCAAACCAGCAGGGACTCCAAGAGACCCAGTACTTC.

This clonotype was detected only a few times. The rearrangement uses TRBV5-1 and TRBJ2-3; 8 bases are a match to TRBD1. Germline trimming cut 0 bases from V and 6 bases from J; bases unmatched to any gene: 15. The CDR3 loop spans 18 amino acids. CDR1 and CDR2 from the germline V gene are SGHRS and YFSETQ. This CDR3 is CASSLVSSGGKRGDTQYF. CDR3 bases: TGCGCCAGCAGCTTGGTCTCGTCAGGGGGCAAGAGGGGGGATACGCAGTATTTT.

The chain joins TRBV20-1 to TRBJ1-2; D may be TRBD1 (5 bases). The CDR3 consists of 12 residues. CDR1 is DFQATT, CDR2 SNEGSKA, per germline (reference sequence). With 3 bases removed from V and 2 bases from J, the gap between germline ends came to 7 bases. DNA of the CDR3: TGCAGTGCTAGCCCAGGGAACTATGGCTACACCTTC. The encoded protein is CSASPGNYGYTF.

The chain joins TRBV14 to TRBJ2-1; 7 positions match TRBD2. Germline V gene data show CDR1 as SGHDN and CDR2 as FVKESK. J lost 4 bases, V lost 1 base, and 7 bases had no gene match. The CDR3 totals 16 residues. CDR3 sequence reads: CASSQVAASGYNEQFF. The CDR3, as DNA: TGTGCCAGCAGCCAAGTCGCGGCTAGCGGATACAATGAGCAGTTCTTC.

The rearrangement uses TRBV6-1 and TRBJ2-5; D assignment may be TRBD1 or TRBD2 (5 bases each). The germline V gene encodes CDR1 MNHNS and CDR2 SASEGT. V lost 0 bases, J lost 2 bases, and 13 bases lay in between. CDR3 size: 16 residues. The CDR3 nucleotides are TGTGCCAGCAGTGAAGCGCTTCGGGGCGGACAAGAGACCCAGTACTTC. It is translated as CASSEALRGGQETQYF.

At least ten counts were recorded for this clonotype. This chain links TRBV10-3 with TRBJ2-5, with D perhaps being TRBD1 or TRBD2 (5 bases each). The CDR3 length is 14 residues. The germline V gene encodes CDR1 ENHRY and CDR2 SYGVKD. The V and J ends lost 6 bases and 4 bases respectively, with 15 bases between them. The CDR3 DNA reads as TGTGCCATCAGCCCGGGGACCCCAGCAGAGACCCAGTACTTC. Protein product: CAISPGTPAETQYF.

V and J are TRBV5-1 and TRBJ2-6, with D perhaps matching TRBD2 (5 bases). This CDR3 has 16 residues. Germline V lookup: CDR1 SGHRS, CDR2 YFSETQ. The germline V and J ends were trimmed by 4 bases and 0 bases, with 11 bases remaining between them. Written as DNA, the CDR3 is TGCGCCAGCAGCGAGGGTCTAAGCTCTGGGGCCAACGTCCTGACTTTC. Translated, it gives CASSEGLSSGANVLTF.

The chain combines TRBV20-1 with TRBJ1-5; the D gene is possibly TRBD1 (6 bases). V lost 0 bases and J 10 bases, leaving 19 bases between the germline ends. CDR3 length: 15 residues. Germline lookup yields CDR1 DFQATT and CDR2 SNEGSKA (reference sequence). CDR3 nucleotides: TGCAGTGCTAGAGATAGTAGGGGCAGGGGTTCACCCCAGCATTTT. Protein sequence: CSARDSRGRGSPQHF.

V and J are TRBV30 and TRBJ2-3; TRBD2 matches 10 bases. The ends lost 7 bases at V and 1 base at J; junction bases unmatched: 8. The CDR3 runs to 15 residues. Germline CDR1 reads GTSNPN; CDR2 reads SVGIG (reference sequence). In DNA form, the CDR3 reads TGTGCCTCAAAAAACGGACTAGCGGGCACAGATACGCAGTATTTT. Its translation: CASKNGLAGTDTQYF.

This clonotype was observed a handful of times. The rearrangement uses TRBV20-1 and TRBJ1-2; D is ambiguous. Looked up from germline, CDR1 is DFQATT and CDR2 is SNEGSKA (reference sequence). Trimming stripped 0 bases from V and 2 bases from J, with 13 bases between. This CDR3 comprises 15 residues. The CDR3 here is CSARDLGRPNYGYTF. The CDR3 coding sequence is TGCAGTGCTAGAGATCTGGGTCGGCCCAACTATGGCTACACCTTC.

This chain links TRBV15 with TRBJ1-1; D is ambiguous. V was pared by 9 bases and J by 0 bases, with 11 bases between. The CDR3 is 13 amino acids. The germline gives CDR1 LNHNV, CDR2 YYDKDF (reference sequence). In nucleotides, the CDR3 is TGTGCCACATCGGGTGGGATGAACACTGAAGCTTTCTTT. As protein: CATSGGMNTEAFF. The full variable domain, rest sourced from reference TRBV15 and TRBJ1-1, is DAMVIQNPRYQVTQFGKPVTLSCSQTLNHNVMYWYQQKSSQAPKLLFHYYDKDFNNEADTPDNFQSRRPNTSFCFLDIRSPGLGDTAMYLCATSGGMNTEAFFGQGTRLTVV.

This chain uses TRBV5-1 with TRBJ1-6; D remains ambiguous. There are 14 residues in the CDR3. The V and J ends lost 4 bases and 5 bases respectively, with 10 bases between them. Germline loops: CDR1 SGHRS, CDR2 YFSETQ. For the CDR3, the DNA is TGCGCCAGCAGCGAAGGTCCTAATAATTCACCCCTCCACTTT. Amino acid sequence: CASSEGPNNSPLHF.

The chain links TRBV10-2 to TRBJ1-5; D is ambiguous. The CDR3 extends over 13 amino acids. Germline CDR1 WSHSY, CDR2 SAAADI. Trimming cost V 2 bases and J 7 bases, with 9 bases left between them. The CDR3, as DNA: TGCGCCAGCAGTGAGCGGGAGTGGCAGCCCCAGCATTTT. This sequence encodes CASSEREWQPQHF.

This clonotype was observed a handful of times. The V call is TRBV7-3, the J call TRBJ2-2; the D is unclear. CDR3 length equals 13 residues. Looked up from germline, CDR1 is SGHTA and CDR2 is FQGTGA. Trimming took off 5 bases at V and 7 bases at J, with 11 bases between the two ends. The CDR3 coding sequence is TGTGCCAGCAGCCCGCGCGTTGGCGGGGAGCTGTTTTTT. This translates into CASSPRVGGELFF.

This clonotype was recorded many times. DNA for the CDR3: TGCAGTGCTAGGGGTTTAGGCACAGATACGCAGTATTTT. It specifies CSARGLGTDTQYF. The chain has TRBV20-1 and TRBJ2-3; D gene ambiguous. The CDR3 covers 13 residues. The V gene's germline CDR1 is DFQATT and CDR2 SNEGSKA (reference sequence). Trimming cost V 3 bases and J 1 base, with 8 bases left between them.

The rearrangement joins TRBV20-1 to TRBJ2-4, with 9 bases lining up with TRBD1. Losses at the gene ends were 0 bases for V and 10 bases for J; bases not matched to a gene: 4. Per the germline V gene, CDR1 is DFQATT and CDR2 is SNEGSKA (reference sequence). The CDR3 contains 13 residues. CDR3 DNA sequence: TGCAGTGCTAGAGAGCCAGGACAGGGGATTCAGTACTTC. It encodes CSAREPGQGIQYF.

This clonotype was found many times. For the CDR3, the DNA is TGTGCCAGCAGTTATGGGGGGATTACTGAAGCTTTCTTT. It specifies CASSYGGITEAFF. The chain carries TRBV12-3 or TRBV12-4 and TRBJ1-1, with TRBD1 as a possible D gene (5 bases). The V gene lost 4 bases and the J gene lost 5 bases, with 11 bases spanning the gap. This CDR3 is built from 13 residues.

This chain connects TRBV2 to TRBJ2-7; no firm D call. Trimming took 8 bases from V and 3 from J, leaving 11 bases between them. This CDR3 spans 12 amino acids. Germline values: CDR1 SNHLY, CDR2 FYNNEI. In nucleotides, the CDR3 is TGTGCCAGCCGCGAAGCGCGCTACGAGCAGTACTTC. Its translation is CASREARYEQYF.

The V call is TRBV25-1, the J call TRBJ1-2; 9 nucleotides line up with TRBD1. The CDR3 is made up of 15 amino acids. J gave up 2 bases and V 6 bases, and 7 bases lay outside the gene matches. Germline V CDR1 and CDR2: MGHDK, SYGVNS. The CDR3: CASSKGQGGNYGYTF. As DNA, the CDR3 is TGTGCCAGCAGCAAGGGACAGGGCGGGAACTATGGCTACACCTTC.

This clonotype was seen repeatedly, ten times or more. This chain joins TRBV7-9 and TRBJ2-7; D unclear. The CDR3 extends over 16 amino acids. Deletions cut 5 bases from V and 0 bases from J, with 17 bases between. Germline CDR1 and CDR2: SEHNR and FQNEAQ (reference sequence). CDR3 DNA: TGTGCCAGCAGCCCCGAACCGTTGTCTTCCTCCTACGAGCAGTACTTC. It is translated as CASSPEPLSSSYEQYF.

This clonotype was counted only a few times. The chain employs TRBV20-1 and TRBJ2-7; D may match TRBD1 or TRBD2 (5 bases each). CDR1 and CDR2 from the germline V gene are DFQATT and SNEGSKA (reference sequence). The CDR3 spans 16 residues. V dropped 1 base and J dropped 6 bases, with 22 bases sitting between them. CDR3 sequence: CSARAITGAGSGEQYF. CDR3 in DNA: TGCAGTGCTAGAGCTATTACCGGGGCAGGGTCTGGCGAGCAGTACTTC.